One sample yielded the 15 T cell receptor beta chains listed below, sequenced in a study of T cell repertoires in aging, cancer and after chemotherapy. TCR beta rearrangements were amplified from peripheral blood genomic DNA. TRB rearrangements spanning V, D and J were amplified using mixed TRB-A/B primers. TCRdb independently ran MiXCR on the multiplex PCR reads; one entry per CDR3 protein. The sample has about 8,000 distinct CDR3 sequences, around half seen once; the top ten hold around 20%. Sequenced sample: blood. Receptors originate from a human donor in good health.

This clonotype came up a few times. The V and J genes are TRBV12-3 or TRBV12-4 and TRBJ2-5; possible D gene TRBD1, 6 bases. Trimming pared 5 bases from V and 3 bases from J, leaving 13 bases between. The CDR3 runs to 14 residues. DNA of the CDR3: TGTGCCAGCAGTGCTAACAGGGCGAAAGAGACCCAGTACTTC. Its translation: CASSANRAKETQYF.

This clonotype was seen more than once but under ten times. J is TRBJ1-2 and V is TRBV27; TRBD1 agrees at 9 bases. CDR3 length: 13 residues. The V and J ends lost 7 bases and 4 bases, in that order; junction bases with no gene match: 4. The germline gives CDR1 MNHEY, CDR2 SMNVEV (reference sequence). Written as DNA, the CDR3 is TGTGCCAGCAAACAGGGGGCCGGCTATGGCTACACCTTC. Its protein is CASKQGAGYGYTF.

This clonotype was seen only a few times. This chain uses TRBV12-3 or TRBV12-4 with TRBJ2-1; TRBD2 matches at 7 bases. The V and J ends lost 4 bases and 3 bases, in that order; junction bases with no gene match: 6. The CDR3 extends over 15 amino acids. The CDR3 DNA sequence: TGTGCCAGCAGTTATAAGGCTAGCGGCTACAATGAGCAGTTCTTC. This sequence encodes CASSYKASGYNEQFF.

J is TRBJ2-3 and V is TRBV5-5; D is ambiguous. Germline V gives CDR1 SGHKS, CDR2 YYEKEE (reference sequence). The CDR3 consists of 13 residues. Trimming stripped 3 bases from V and 4 bases from J, with 9 bases between. CDR3 amino acids: CASSSQGPDTQYF. Written as DNA, the CDR3 is TGTGCCAGCAGCTCCCAAGGGCCAGATACGCAGTATTTT.

The chain links TRBV30 to TRBJ1-1; D is unclear. V was shortened by 0 bases and J by 5 bases, with 10 bases between the two germline ends. Germline CDR1 and CDR2: GTSNPN and SVGIG (reference sequence). The CDR3 spans 13 residues. CDR3 coding DNA: TGTGCCTGGAGTGTACGACGGGTGACTGAAGCTTTCTTT. It specifies CAWSVRRVTEAFF.

The chain recombines TRBV6-1 with TRBJ2-7; D possibly matches TRBD1 or TRBD2 (5 bases each). The CDR3 is 13 amino acids. Per the germline V gene, CDR1 is MNHNS and CDR2 is SASEGT. V was shortened by 3 bases and J by 2 bases, with 8 bases between the two germline ends. The CDR3 protein is CASSERGPYEQYF. Here the CDR3 DNA reads TGTGCCAGCAGTGAGAGGGGCCCCTACGAGCAGTACTTC.

This rearrangement joins TRBV18 to TRBJ2-7; D gene unclear. The CDR3 covers 13 residues. CDR1 is KGHSH, CDR2 LQKENI, per germline. Trimming stripped 2 bases from V and 6 bases from J, with 11 bases between. Here the CDR3 reads CASSPVEWGEQYF. As DNA, the CDR3 is TGTGCCAGCTCACCAGTTGAATGGGGCGAGCAGTACTTC.

This clonotype occurred once. The chain links TRBV19 to TRBJ2-5; either TRBD1 or TRBD2 may fit D (5 bases each). This CDR3 has 13 amino acids. The V gene lost 4 bases and the J gene lost 1 base, with 7 bases spanning the gap. Germline V gene data show CDR1 as LNHDA and CDR2 as SQIVND (reference sequence). This chain's CDR3 is CASSRGSQETQYF. CDR3 coding DNA: TGTGCCAGTAGTAGGGGGTCCCAAGAGACCCAGTACTTC. The complete variable domain, with remaining parts taken from reference TRBV19 and TRBJ2-5, reads DGGITQSPKYLFRKEGQNVTLSCEQNLNHDAMYWYRQDPGQGLRLIYYSQIVNDFQKGDIAEGYSVSREKKESFPLTVTSAQKNPTAFYLCASSRGSQETQYFGPGTRLLVL.

This clonotype was seen once. This chain joins TRBV19 and TRBJ2-3; D is undetermined. Trimming pared 3 bases from V and 3 bases from J, leaving 13 bases between. Germline V lookup: CDR1 LNHDA, CDR2 SQIVND (reference sequence). The CDR3 is 15 amino acids. The CDR3 loop reads CASSMARIGTDTQYF. Here the CDR3 DNA reads TGTGCCAGTAGTATGGCACGAATTGGGACAGATACGCAGTATTTT.

Written as DNA, the CDR3 is TGTGCCAGCTCACCGCTAACGGGCTCCTACGAGCAGTACTTC. It codes for CASSPLTGSYEQYF. The genes are TRBV18 and TRBJ2-7; D gene unclear. Trimming cost V 3 bases and J 0 bases, with 9 bases left between them. The CDR3 spans 14 residues. Germline assignment: CDR1 KGHSH and CDR2 LQKENI.

V gene TRBV5-5 combines with J gene TRBJ2-1, with 10 bases lining up with TRBD2. Trimming took 2 bases from V and 15 from J; bases not matched to a gene: 11. The CDR3 length is 14 residues. Germline-derived CDR1 and CDR2 are SGHKS and YYEKEE (reference sequence). CDR3 DNA sequence: TGTGCCAGCAGCTTAGAGTTAAGCGGGAGGGCCCCGTTCTTC. It codes for CASSLELSGRAPFF.

This chain uses TRBV19 with TRBJ1-2, with 9 bases aligning to TRBD1. Germline CDR1 reads LNHDA; CDR2 reads SQIVND (reference sequence). V lost 6 bases to trimming and J lost 4 bases; unmatched junction nucleotides: 6. This CDR3 is 14 amino acids long. CDR3 loop: CASSDRGVSYGYTF. CDR3 DNA sequence: TGTGCCAGTAGCGACAGGGGGGTCAGCTATGGCTACACCTTC. Filled out from reference TRBV19 and TRBJ1-2, the complete variable domain reads DGGITQSPKYLFRKEGQNVTLSCEQNLNHDAMYWYRQDPGQGLRLIYYSQIVNDFQKGDIAEGYSVSREKKESFPLTVTSAQKNPTAFYLCASSDRGVSYGYTFGSGTRLTVV.

The chain has TRBV30 and TRBJ1-1; 11 nucleotides agree with TRBD1. The CDR3 loop spans 14 amino acids. Germline V gene data show CDR1 as GTSNPN and CDR2 as SVGIG (reference sequence). V shed 8 bases and J 3 bases; nucleotides not matched to a gene: 8. The CDR3, as DNA: TGTGCCACCGTTATGGGACAGGGGGACACTGAAGCTTTCTTT. It yields the protein CATVMGQGDTEAFF.

CDR3 sequence reads: CATSRVLETQYF. CDR3 bases: TGTGCCACCAGCCGGGTTCTAGAGACCCAGTACTTC. The rearrangement joins TRBV15 to TRBJ2-5; D unresolved. CDR3 length: 12 residues. Germline V lookup: CDR1 LNHNV, CDR2 YYDKDF (reference sequence). V was clipped by 5 bases and J by 4 bases, with 8 bases between them.

This chain joins TRBV24-1 and TRBJ2-1; D might be TRBD2 (5 bases). With 3 bases removed from V and 3 bases from J, the gap between germline ends came to 11 bases. This CDR3 contains 15 residues. Germline-derived CDR1 and CDR2 are KGHDR and SFDVKD. DNA of the CDR3: TGTGCCACCAGTGATCCACGGGGTAACTACAATGAGCAGTTCTTC. It yields the protein CATSDPRGNYNEQFF.